This entry concerns a single T cell receptor beta chain. Its specificity is unknown. The CDR3 has 14 residues. Germline CDR1 is MNHNY and CDR2 is SVGAGI (reference sequence). V was clipped by 0 bases and J by 5 bases; unmatched bases: 4. Every PCR received spiked-in synthetic TCR analog templates. Profiling relied on immunoSEQ multiplex PCR, and the TCRdb table lists in-frame clones only, not all of them. The table lists approximately 79,000 clones, 85% of them singletons. The entry originates in a study of PD-L1 blockade in urothelial cancer. Study-wide context: In about 2014 therapy began: atezolizumab 1,200 mg intravenously every 3 weeks. Blood analysis took place 3 weeks (second dose) and 6 weeks after treatment start.

Documented time point: pretreatment peripheral blood. Findings and limits, study-wide: In blood sampled pretreatment, TCR clonality below the median predicted better survival.

The TCR was taken from a middle-aged man with urothelial cancer. The chain is built from TRBV6-6 and TRBJ2-7; 7 nucleotides line up with TRBD2. The specimen was PBMCs, collected around atezolizumab (anti-PD-L1) treatment. CDR3 nucleotides: TGTGCCAGCAGTTACTCGGGGGGGGTGAACGAGCAGTACTTC. Encoded protein: CASSYSGGVNEQYF.